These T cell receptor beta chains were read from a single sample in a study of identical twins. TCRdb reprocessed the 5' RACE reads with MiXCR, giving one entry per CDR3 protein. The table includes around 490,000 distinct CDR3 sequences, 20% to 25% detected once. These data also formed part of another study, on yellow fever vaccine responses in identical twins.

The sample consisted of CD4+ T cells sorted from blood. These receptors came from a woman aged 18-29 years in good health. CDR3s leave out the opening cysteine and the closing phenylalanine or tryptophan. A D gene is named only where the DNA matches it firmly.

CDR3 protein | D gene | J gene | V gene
ASTSRPRTSGYNEQF | TRBD2 | TRBJ2-1 | TRBV5-1
SAGGVGKNIQY | NA | TRBJ2-4 | TRBV20-1
ASSLNFNEKLF | NA | TRBJ1-4 | TRBV7-2
ASSQGVGSSELF | NA | TRBJ2-2 | TRBV11-1
ASSFRAGEAF | NA | TRBJ1-1 | TRBV13
ASRPPGLAMSSYNEQF | TRBD2 | TRBJ2-1 | TRBV5-1
ASSIMDRGYEQY | TRBD1 | TRBJ2-7 | TRBV7-8
ASSSPYPGMNTEAF | NA | TRBJ1-1 | TRBV7-2
ASSRALLNTEAF | NA | TRBJ1-1 | TRBV18
ASSFLKTGGPYNEQF | TRBD1 | TRBJ2-1 | TRBV5-6
ASSPKKDRGGSPLH | TRBD1 | TRBJ1-6 | TRBV18
ASIRGRQPQH | NA | TRBJ1-5 | TRBV23-1
ASSFQLAGVYEQY | TRBD2 | TRBJ2-7 | TRBV5-1
ASSPRGGILNTQY | NA | TRBJ2-3 | TRBV7-9
ASSQVIGEQY | NA | TRBJ2-7 | TRBV4-1
ASSRLAYNEQF | NA | TRBJ2-1 | TRBV6-1
AISGDEGST | NA | TRBJ1-2 | TRBV10-3
ASQGFPYNSPLH | NA | TRBJ1-6 | TRBV19
ATLDLNTGELF | NA | TRBJ2-2 | TRBV6-1
ASSQEGRPQETQY | NA | TRBJ2-5 | TRBV4-2
ASGRGGSTDTQY | TRBD2 | TRBJ2-3 | TRBV12-5
AIRQFSGSNYGYT | NA | TRBJ1-2 | TRBV10-3
ASSYTSRPVANTGELF | NA | TRBJ2-2 | TRBV6-5
ASSLDTGGSYGYT | TRBD1 | TRBJ1-2 | TRBV5-1
ASSYSKTSGSNEQF | TRBD2 | TRBJ2-1 | TRBV6-5
ASRSTSGQETQY | TRBD2 | TRBJ2-5 | TRBV5-6
ASRGPGIREKLF | NA | TRBJ1-4 | TRBV7-9
ASSREGRSEQF | NA | TRBJ2-1 | TRBV12-3/TRBV12-4
ASSLFLRGNTEAF | NA | TRBJ1-1 | TRBV28
ASSPLAGGGYNEQF | TRBD2 | TRBJ2-1 | TRBV5-1
ASGRESPSGELF | TRBD2 | TRBJ2-2 | TRBV7-9
ASSPQTGTQYSYEQY | NA | TRBJ2-7 | TRBV18
SVSKIAGAGPDTQY | TRBD2 | TRBJ2-3 | TRBV29-1
ASSPGGSPSTDTQY | NA | TRBJ2-3 | TRBV5-1
ASSLGVAGNYGYT | NA | TRBJ1-2 | TRBV11-2
ASSFAVAGIHEQF | TRBD2 | TRBJ2-1 | TRBV12-3/TRBV12-4
SASRPGMNTEAF | NA | TRBJ1-1 | TRBV20-1
ASSQGQGGTGYT | TRBD1 | TRBJ1-2 | TRBV4-1
ATSRVGLTNEQF | NA | TRBJ2-1 | TRBV15
ARGGSGNQPQH | NA | TRBJ1-5 | TRBV2